These 6 T cell receptor beta chains were all obtained from the same sample, sequenced in a study of CD8 T cells in Susac syndrome. Random hexamers were used to reverse transcribe an amount of roughly 0.45 to 1 ug RNA. MiXCR, applied by TCRdb to the immunoSEQ multiplex PCR reads, yields one record per CDR3 protein. The sample holds a few hundred thousand distinct CDR3 sequences, 70% to 90% seen once. The sequenced material came from CD8+ T cells from PBMCs. The receptors originated from a human donor with multiple sclerosis.

For the CDR3, the DNA is TGTGCCATCAGTGCGCCACTAGCGGGAGTGGAGGAGACCCAGTACTTC. Its translation is CAISAPLAGVEETQYF. J is TRBJ2-5 and V is TRBV10-3, with 11 bases matching TRBD2. Per the germline V gene, CDR1 is ENHRY and CDR2 is SYGVKD. This CDR3 spans 16 amino acids. Trimming removed 4 bases from V and 5 bases from J; junction bases left unmatched: 9.

The gene calls are TRBV10-3 and TRBJ2-1; no clear D gene. Germline CDR1 is ENHRY and CDR2 is SYGVKD. Trimming took 5 bases from V and 8 from J, leaving 7 bases between them. This CDR3 comprises 11 residues. CDR3 protein: CAISSGYEQFF. The CDR3 nucleotides read TGTGCCATCAGTTCCGGTTATGAGCAGTTCTTC.

This clonotype was picked up one time. CDR3 protein: CASSSRGHNDLDEKLFF. CDR3 in DNA: TGTGCCAGCAGCTCAAGGGGCCACAACGACCTTGATGAAAAACTGTTTTTT. The chain combines TRBV7-2 with TRBJ1-4; the D gene is possibly TRBD1 (5 bases). CDR1 and CDR2 from the germline V gene are SGHTA and FQGNSA. CDR3 length equals 17 residues. V lost 4 bases and J 6 bases, leaving 21 bases between the germline ends. The full variable domain, completed using reference TRBV7-2 and TRBJ1-4, is GAGVSQSPSNKVTEKGKDVELRCDPISGHTALYWYRQSLGQGLEFLIYFQGNSAPDKSGLPSDRFSAERTGGSVSTLTIQRTQQEDSAVYLCASSSRGHNDLDEKLFFGSGTQLSVL.

The J gene is TRBJ2-2, the V gene TRBV12-3 or TRBV12-4; a possible D gene is TRBD1 (5 bases). This CDR3 has 14 amino acids. The ends were cut back, 7 bases at V and 5 bases at J, with 14 bases in the middle. The CDR3: CASTSPGRTGELFF. The CDR3 bases are TGTGCCAGCACCTCCCCAGGGCGTACCGGGGAGCTGTTTTTT.

This clonotype has just one count. The chain carries TRBV4-1 and TRBJ2-7, with 9 bases lining up with TRBD1. V shed 2 bases and J 3 bases; nucleotides not matched to a gene: 5. The length of the CDR3 is 15 residues. Germline CDR1 and CDR2: MGHRA and YSYEKL. Here the CDR3 DNA reads TGCGCCAGCAGCCAAACGGGACAGGGAAACTACGAGCAGTACTTC. This encodes CASSQTGQGNYEQYF.

CDR3 protein: CSARGTGDEQFF. The CDR3 DNA reads TGCAGTGCTAGAGGGACAGGGGACGAGCAGTTCTTC. This chain joins TRBV20-1 and TRBJ2-1; 9 bases align to TRBD1. Germline lookup yields CDR1 DFQATT and CDR2 SNEGSKA (reference sequence). The CDR3 runs 12 residues. After removal of 1 base from V and 10 bases from J, the junction contained 2 bases not matched to a gene.